A selection of T cell receptor beta chains follows, all from one sample in a study of regulatory T cells in long-lasting Graves disease. TCRdb reanalysed the multiplex PCR reads using MiXCR and keeps one entry per CDR3 protein. This table holds about 470,000 distinct CDR3 sequences, roughly 20% found once. This sample comprised peripheral blood mononuclear cells (PBMCs), obtained when the disease was refractory, from a patient treated with antithyroid drugs. The receptors derive from a female donor with Graves disease. Each CDR3 is given with its conserved first and last residue. A D gene is named only where the DNA matches it firmly. Clone sizes are given selectively: once, few, many, or a class where the clone is expanded.

d_call,v_call,clone_size,j_call,cdr3_aa,cdr3_nt
NA,TRBV11-2,many,TRBJ2-4,CASSFPPNIQYF,TGTGCCAGCAGCTTCCCCCCAAACATTCAGTACTTC
TRBD1,TRBV28,few,TRBJ1-1,CASSFHRGQNTEAFF,TGTGCCAGCAGTTTCCACAGGGGACAGAACACTGAAGCTTTCTTT
TRBD1,TRBV5-1,NA,TRBJ2-7,CASSFRGLFNEQYF,TGCGCCAGCAGCTTCAGGGGGCTTTTTAACGAGCAGTACTTC
TRBD2,TRBV28,few,TRBJ2-6,CASSFWGGSIAGANVLTF,TGTGCCAGCAGTTTTTGGGGGGGGTCTATCGCTGGGGCCAACGTCCTGACTTTC
TRBD2,TRBV2,many,TRBJ2-5,CASSEDLAGGGETQYF,TGTGCCAGCAGTGAAGATCTAGCGGGAGGGGGAGAGACCCAGTACTTC
NA,TRBV12-3/TRBV12-4,few,TRBJ1-3,CASSENTIYF,TGTGCCAGCAGTGAGAACACCATATATTTT
NA,TRBV9,few,TRBJ2-7,CASSPEAEGPYEQYF,TGTGCCAGCAGCCCGGAGGCAGAGGGTCCCTACGAGCAGTACTTC
TRBD1,TRBV20-1,few,TRBJ1-2,CSADAGTGGRGYTF,TGCAGTGCTGACGCCGGGACAGGGGGCCGGGGCTACACCTTC
NA,TRBV28,NA,TRBJ2-2,CASRGFPRGTGELFF,TGTGCCAGCAGAGGGTTCCCCCGGGGCACCGGGGAGCTGTTTTTT
TRBD1,TRBV5-1,NA,TRBJ1-1,CASSFRDRGTEAFF,TGCGCCAGCAGCTTCCGGGACAGGGGCACTGAAGCTTTCTTT
NA,TRBV19,NA,TRBJ2-4,CASGNPGFRSKNIQYF,TGTGCCAGTGGCAACCCGGGATTTCGAAGCAAAAACATTCAGTACTTC
TRBD1,TRBV2,few,TRBJ1-5,CASSEGTGGPNQPQHF,TGTGCCAGCAGTGAGGGGACAGGGGGCCCCAATCAGCCCCAGCATTTT
NA,TRBV18,NA,TRBJ2-7,CASSPLSSGSYEQYF,TGTGCCAGCTCACCACTCTCATCCGGTTCCTACGAGCAGTACTTC
NA,TRBV6-2/TRBV6-3,few,TRBJ2-7,CASSYSFLGGTYEQYF,TGTGCCAGCAGTTACTCGTTCCTCGGGGGTACCTACGAGCAGTACTTC
TRBD2,TRBV29-1,once,TRBJ2-2,CSGGGLVGVGTGELFF,TGCAGCGGGGGGGGACTAGTGGGAGTCGGGACCGGGGAGCTGTTTTTT
NA,TRBV9,NA,TRBJ1-3,CASSDRIGNTIYF,TGTGCCAGCAGCGACAGGATCGGAAACACCATATATTTT
TRBD2,TRBV6-5,many,TRBJ2-5,CASSYSPWGIAGGAETQYF,TGTGCCAGCAGTTACTCCCCATGGGGTATAGCGGGCGGTGCGGAGACCCAGTACTTC
NA,TRBV5-1,NA,TRBJ2-1,CASSLRSSSYNEQFF,TGCGCCAGCAGCTTAAGGTCGAGCTCCTACAATGAGCAGTTCTTC
NA,TRBV6-1,many,TRBJ2-7,CASSKTGIHEQYF,TGTGCCAGCAGTAAAACAGGGATCCACGAGCAGTACTTC
NA,TRBV9,NA,TRBJ2-7,CASNKGDPLSEQYF,TGTGCCAGCAATAAGGGGGACCCCCTCTCCGAGCAGTACTTC
NA,TRBV7-9,few,TRBJ2-5,CASSLHGFQETQYF,TGTGCCAGCAGCTTACACGGCTTCCAAGAGACCCAGTACTTC
NA,TRBV28,many,TRBJ1-5,CASSFKVRQPQHF,TGTGCCAGCAGTTTCAAGGTGCGTCAGCCCCAGCATTTT
NA,TRBV6-9,NA,TRBJ2-1,CASSYSPQILNEQFF,TGTGCCAGCAGTTACTCACCGCAAATCCTCAATGAGCAGTTCTTC
NA,TRBV11-2,many,TRBJ1-5,CASSFGGQPQHF,TGTGCCAGCAGTTTCGGGGGTCAGCCCCAGCATTTT
NA,TRBV4-3,NA,TRBJ2-7,CASSQDWQGWGEQYF,TGCGCCAGCAGCCAAGACTGGCAGGGTTGGGGCGAGCAGTACTTC
NA,TRBV29-1,many,TRBJ1-2,CSESNGYTF,TGCAGCGAGAGTAATGGCTACACCTTC
TRBD2,TRBV7-2,many,TRBJ2-5,CASSIGLGTSGVPETQYF,TGTGCCAGCAGTATTGGACTAGGGACTAGCGGGGTCCCAGAGACCCAGTACTTC
NA,TRBV28,NA,TRBJ1-5,CASSFDQVQPQHF,TGTGCCAGCAGTTTTGATCAGGTTCAGCCCCAGCATTTT
NA,TRBV4-1,few,TRBJ2-4,CASSQIPQVRAKNIQYF,TGCGCCAGCAGCCAGATCCCTCAGGTGCGGGCCAAAAACATTCAGTACTTC
TRBD2,TRBV3-1,NA,TRBJ2-7,CASSQGLAGACEQYF,TGTGCCAGCAGCCAAGGACTAGCGGGTGCCTGCGAGCAGTACTTC
NA,TRBV25-1,NA,TRBJ1-5,CASGQWGNQPQHF,TGTGCCAGCGGCCAGTGGGGGAATCAGCCCCAGCATTTT
TRBD1,TRBV7-9,NA,TRBJ2-7,CASSLVGGTGNSYEQYF,TGTGCCAGCAGCTTAGTCGGCGGGACAGGCAACTCCTACGAGCAGTACTTC
NA,TRBV5-1,few,TRBJ2-7,CASSFAGAGEQYF,TGCGCCAGCAGCTTTGCCGGGGCAGGCGAGCAGTACTTC
NA,TRBV28,NA,TRBJ2-1,CASSSTGGNEQFF,TGTGCCAGCAGTTCCACGGGTGGCAATGAGCAGTTCTTC
TRBD1,TRBV6-1,many,TRBJ2-7,CASRAYRDRGYEQYF,TGTGCCAGCAGAGCCTACCGGGACAGGGGCTACGAGCAGTACTTC
NA,TRBV28,NA,TRBJ2-3,CASSLGGGADTQYF,TGTGCCAGCAGTCTGGGGGGTGGAGCAGATACGCAGTATTTT
TRBD2,TRBV6-2/TRBV6-3,few,TRBJ2-7,CASSTWTSGTAEQYF,TGTGCCAGCAGTACATGGACTAGCGGGACGGCCGAGCAGTACTTC
NA,TRBV28,few,TRBJ2-2,CASGYGELFF,TGTGCCAGTGGGTATGGGGAGCTGTTTTTT
NA,TRBV5-5,NA,TRBJ1-6,CASSQAPYSPLHF,TGTGCCAGCAGCCAGGCCCCTTATTCACCCCTCCACTTT
TRBD1,TRBV28,many,TRBJ1-1,CASRPGGVLTEAFF,TGTGCCAGCAGGCCAGGGGGGGTGTTGACTGAAGCTTTCTTT
NA,TRBV19,NA,TRBJ1-5,CASMTGAESNQPQHF,TGTGCCAGTATGACGGGGGCGGAGAGCAATCAGCCCCAGCATTTT
NA,TRBV14,few,TRBJ1-5,CASSQHGQPQHF,TGTGCCAGCAGCCAGCATGGTCAGCCCCAGCATTTT
NA,TRBV29-1,NA,TRBJ1-1,CSVRWGATEAFF,TGCAGCGTCCGATGGGGGGCGACTGAAGCTTTCTTT
TRBD1,TRBV11-2,many,TRBJ2-7,CASSQPGQAYEQYF,TGTGCCAGCAGCCAACCGGGACAGGCATACGAGCAGTACTTC
NA,TRBV9,few,TRBJ2-5,CASSPTGADRETQYF,TGTGCCAGCAGCCCCACGGGGGCCGACCGGGAGACCCAGTACTTC
NA,TRBV7-9,once,TRBJ2-1,CASRGVRDNEQFF,TGTGCCAGTAGAGGCGTGCGCGACAATGAGCAGTTCTTC
NA,TRBV28,many,TRBJ1-5,CASSLRAHNQPQHF,TGTGCCAGCAGTTTGAGGGCTCACAATCAGCCCCAGCATTTT
TRBD1,TRBV5-1,NA,TRBJ2-1,CASSLGTGGHNEQFF,TGCGCCAGCAGCTTGGGGACAGGGGGTCACAATGAGCAGTTCTTC
TRBD2,TRBV30,NA,TRBJ2-1,CSAGVSNEQFF,TGTAGTGCGGGAGTTAGCAATGAGCAGTTCTTC
TRBD2,TRBV7-9,NA,TRBJ2-2,CASSSRLAEFRTGELFF,TGTGCCAGCAGCTCCCGACTAGCTGAGTTTCGGACCGGGGAGCTGTTTTTT
NA,TRBV18,many,TRBJ2-7,CASSGDYEQYF,TGTGCCAGCTCCGGGGACTACGAGCAGTACTTC
TRBD1,TRBV15,NA,TRBJ2-7,CATREDGGQGTYEQYF,TGTGCCACCAGAGAGGACGGAGGACAGGGGACCTACGAGCAGTACTTC
TRBD2,TRBV6-1,few,TRBJ2-2,CASSPTIAGTGELFF,TGTGCCAGCAGTCCCACAATAGCGGGAACCGGGGAGCTGTTTTTT
TRBD1,TRBV15,NA,TRBJ1-6,CATSGDRGGNSPLHF,TGTGCCACCAGCGGGGACAGGGGGGGGAATTCACCCCTCCACTTT
TRBD2,TRBV19,NA,TRBJ2-3,CASRKTSGRADTQYF,TGTGCCAGTAGAAAAACTAGCGGGAGGGCAGATACGCAGTATTTT